The next 24 T cell receptor beta chains were all read from a single sample in a study of tumor and adjacent non-tumor tissue in lung cancer. A modified ARM-PCR protocol with three rounds of nested PCR amplified TCRbeta. TCRdb called the multiplex PCR reads again in MiXCR, with one record for every CDR3 protein. The sample contains around 120,000 distinct CDR3 sequences, about 66% of which appear only once. RNA was extracted from bulk tissue without any cell sorting. Sequenced: lung tumor tissue. Receptors originate from a man between 25 and 39 years old with non-small cell lung cancer.

As concerns this clonotype: Mismatch with germline at one junction end may stem from a read error. The chain carries TRBV20-1 and TRBJ2-1; TRBD2 matches at 7 bases. The V gene's germline CDR1 is DFQATT and CDR2 SNEGSKA (reference sequence). The CDR3 sequence is 12 residues long. CDR3 nucleotide sequence: TGTTGTGCGGGGGAGGGCCTTAATGAGCAGTTCTTC. Its translation is CCAGEGLNEQFF.

Comment on this clonotype: Here the CDR3 omits its conserved ending phenylalanine or tryptophan, so a read error is the likely source. The chain is built from TRBV20-1 and TRBJ2-2; D is undetermined. This CDR3 has 13 amino acids. Germline assignment: CDR1 DFQATT and CDR2 SNEGSKA (reference sequence). The CDR3 sequence is CSARSLTTGELFS. As DNA, the CDR3 is TGTAGTGCTAGATCCCTCACCACCGGGGAGCTGTTTTCT.

Notes on this clonotype: Here the CDR3 omits its conserved ending phenylalanine or tryptophan, so a read error is the likely source. The chain carries TRBV12-3 or TRBV12-4 and TRBJ1-4; D is possibly TRBD1 (5 bases). The CDR3 totals 14 residues. The ends were cut back, 6 bases at V and 3 bases at J, with 11 bases in the middle. This chain's CDR3 is CASSRDGANEKLFI. The CDR3 bases are TGTGCCAGCAGCCGGGACGGAGCTAATGAAAAACTGTTTATT.

On this clonotype itself: This could be a read error, since a much larger clone is one nucleotide away. V and J are TRBV20-1 and TRBJ2-3; 8 nucleotides match TRBD2. This CDR3 contains 16 residues. In germline, CDR1 is DFQATT, CDR2 SNEGSKA (reference sequence). CDR3 coding DNA: TGCAGTGCCCGCCTTGCGGCGGGAGGTAGCACAAATACGCAGTATTTT. It encodes CSARLAAGGSTNTQYF.

V gene TRBV4-3 combines with J gene TRBJ1-4; perhaps TRBD1 as D (6 bases). V dropped 7 bases and J dropped 8 bases, with 17 bases sitting between them. This CDR3 has 14 amino acids. CDR1 LGHNA and CDR2 YSLEER come from the germline V gene. The CDR3 sequence: CASIRVSGTEKLFF. The CDR3 bases are TGCGCCAGCATCCGAGTATCCGGGACAGAAAAACTGTTTTTT.

On this clonotype: The final CDR3 position lacks the conserved phenylalanine or tryptophan, pointing to a likely read error. The rearrangement joins TRBV10-3 to TRBJ1-6; no clear D. The CDR3 runs 15 residues. Germline V CDR1 and CDR2: ENHRY, SYGVKD. The DNA for the CDR3 is TGTGTCATTAGTGGGGATCAGAATTATAATTCACCCCTCCACTCT. Translating it yields CVISGDQNYNSPLHS.

This clonotype was counted many times. This sequence joins TRBV6-5 and TRBJ2-1; D is tentatively TRBD1 or TRBD2 (6 bases each). V was pared by 2 bases and J by 9 bases, with 17 bases between. Germline-derived CDR1 and CDR2 are MNHEY and SVGAGI. The CDR3 contains 15 residues. In nucleotides, the CDR3 is TGTGCCAGCAGTTACAGGGGGGCGCGGGACCCTGAGCAGTTCTTC. It is translated as CASSYRGARDPEQFF.

Worth noting for this clonotype: At one end, the junction sequence differs from germline, possibly due to a read error. The chain joins TRBV11-3 to TRBJ2-3, with 9 bases identical to TRBD2. Germline lookup yields CDR1 SGHNT and CDR2 YENEEA. The CDR3 length is 15 residues. The CDR3 here is CVSSPNSGSTDTQYF. The CDR3 nucleotides are TGTGTCAGCAGCCCGAATAGCGGGAGTACAGATACGCAGTATTTT. Together with reference TRBV11-3 and TRBJ2-3, the CDR3 gives the full variable domain: EAGVVQSPRYKIIEKKQPVAFWCNPISGHNTLYWYLQNLGQGPELLIRYENEEAVDDSQLPKDRFSAERLKGVDSTLKIQPAELGDSAVYLCVSSPNSGSTDTQYFGPGTRLTVL.

This chain connects TRBV11-2 to TRBJ2-1, with 8 bases fitting TRBD2. The CDR3 loop spans 15 amino acids. With 5 bases clipped from V and 8 bases from J, the junction kept 11 bases outside the gene matches. Germline assignment: CDR1 SGHAT and CDR2 FQNNGV. CDR3 in DNA: TGTGCCAGCAGCCGGACTGGCGGGGGGTCCGATGAGCAGTTCTTC. Amino acid sequence: CASSRTGGGSDEQFF.

In the case of this clonotype: This may arise from a read error, as a much more abundant clone is one base away. This chain links TRBV4-1 with TRBJ1-4, with unresolved D. The length of the CDR3 is 15 residues. The germline V gene encodes CDR1 MGHRA and CDR2 YSYEKL. The CDR3 loop reads CASNQRMTTNEKLFF. The CDR3, as DNA: TGCGCCAGCAACCAACGCATGACAACTAATGAAAAACTGTTTTTT.

The chain joins TRBV24-1 to TRBJ2-1; 9 bases align to TRBD1. This CDR3 has 14 residues. The germline CDR1 and CDR2 sequences are KGHDR and SFDVKD. Trimming took 5 bases from V and 6 from J; bases not matched to a gene: 4. The CDR3 DNA reads as TGTGCCACCAGTGCCCCGGGACAGGGCAATGAGCAGTTCTTC. Its protein product is CATSAPGQGNEQFF.

A word on this clonotype: A read error may be the cause here, since a much bigger clone is one base away. The conserved phenylalanine or tryptophan is not found at the CDR3 terminus, so this likely reflects a read error. This chain links TRBV10-3 with TRBJ2-1; 8 nucleotides agree with TRBD2. Germline values: CDR1 ENHRY, CDR2 SYGVKD. V trimming: 9 bases; J trimming: 1 base; junction bases outside the gene matches: 5. The length of the CDR3 is 14 residues. Written as DNA, the CDR3 is TGTGCCATTACAAGCGGGGGATCCTACAATGAGCAGTTCTAC. This translates into CAITSGGSYNEQFY.

As regards this clonotype: A read error may produce the germline difference seen at one junction end. This chain connects TRBV12-3 or TRBV12-4 to TRBJ2-7; TRBD2 matches at 9 bases. The CDR3 is made up of 14 amino acids. The CDR3 spells CAGSSSSGNHEQYF. The DNA for the CDR3 is TGTGCCGGCAGTTCATCTAGCGGGAACCACGAGCAGTACTTC.

This clonotype was seen more than once but under ten times. The gene calls are TRBV9 and TRBJ2-7; a weak D match, TRBD2 (6 bases). With 2 bases removed from V and 4 bases from J, the gap between germline ends came to 13 bases. This CDR3 contains 14 residues. Germline V gene sequence: CDR1 SGDLS, CDR2 YYNGEE. The CDR3 reads CASSVGPGEYEQYF. The CDR3 DNA follows: TGTGCCAGCAGCGTGGGCCCGGGGGAGTACGAGCAGTACTTC.

About this clonotype itself: An end of the junction does not agree with germline; a read error may underlie this. The chain has TRBV6-5 and TRBJ2-1, with D perhaps TRBD2 (6 bases). Germline V gives CDR1 MNHEY, CDR2 SVGAGI. This CDR3 has 14 residues. As DNA, the CDR3 is TGTACCAGCAGTTCTCCAGGACTACCCGGGGAACAGTTCTTC. Protein: CTSSSPGLPGEQFF.

This clonotype was found once. The V gene is TRBV20-1, the J gene TRBJ2-7, with a tentative D call TRBD1 (6 bases). Trimming took off 7 bases at V and 8 bases at J, with 21 bases between the two ends. CDR1 is DFQATT and CDR2 is SNEGSKA in the germline V gene (reference sequence). This CDR3 has 13 amino acids. CDR3 sequence: CSVSGQGMNKQYF. Written as DNA, the CDR3 is TGCAGTGTATCTGGTCAGGGGATGAACAAGCAGTACTTC.

This clonotype has just a few counts. The rearrangement links TRBV28 to TRBJ1-2, with D uncertain. CDR3 length: 13 amino acids. V lost 6 bases to trimming and J lost 4 bases, with 12 bases between them. Germline assignment: CDR1 MDHEN and CDR2 SYDVKM. CDR3 amino acids: CASRTSRGYGYTF. The CDR3 region has the DNA TGTGCCAGCAGGACCTCACGTGGCTATGGCTACACCTTC.

The chain combines TRBV20-1 with TRBJ1-2; TRBD1 might be the D (5 bases). This CDR3 has 13 residues. V shed 3 bases and J shed 3 bases, with 11 bases lying between them. The germline V gene has CDR1 DFQATT and CDR2 SNEGSKA (reference sequence). CDR3 sequence: CSASADSYYGYTF. For the CDR3, the DNA is TGCAGTGCTAGCGCCGACAGTTACTATGGCTACACCTTC.

This chain uses TRBV20-1 with TRBJ1-5, with D uncertain. Per the germline V gene, CDR1 is DFQATT and CDR2 is SNEGSKA (reference sequence). The CDR3 length is 11 residues. V lost 6 bases and J 15 bases, leaving 18 bases between the germline ends. The CDR3 sequence: CSATTSSQWHF. In nucleotides, the CDR3 is TGCAGTGCGACAACAAGCAGTCAATGGCATTTT.

As to this clonotype: The CDR3 carries no conserved terminal phenylalanine or tryptophan, so it likely arises from a read error. The chain recombines TRBV28 with TRBJ1-4; no firm D call. This CDR3 comprises 13 residues. Per germline, CDR1 MDHEN and CDR2 SYDVKM. V was pared by 10 bases and J by 3 bases, with 12 bases between. CDR3 sequence (DNA): TGTGCCATCATCGGCGGATCTAATGAAAAACTGTTTTCT. Its translation: CAIIGGSNEKLFS.

As regards this clonotype: Just one base apart from a much larger clone, this may be a read error. V is TRBV6-5 and J is TRBJ1-1, with a weak D call TRBD1 (5 bases). Germline-derived CDR1 and CDR2 are MNHEY and SVGAGI. The CDR3 has 12 residues. The CDR3 region has the DNA TGTACCAGCAGTTACGGGGGAAAGGAAGCTTTCTTT. It is translated as CTSSYGGKEAFF.

As for this clonotype: This sequence may be a read error, since a much larger clone differs from it by one base. This chain uses TRBV24-1 with TRBJ2-2; perhaps TRBD2 as D (5 bases). Germline V gives CDR1 KGHDR, CDR2 SFDVKD. CDR3 length: 15 residues. Between the trimmed V and J ends, which lost 4 bases and 4 bases, there was a span of 12 bases. CDR3 coding DNA: TGTGCCACCAGTGACCTCAACGGGATCACCGGGGAGCTGTTTTTT. Residues: CATSDLNGITGELFF.

The sample holds many counts of this clonotype. The J gene is TRBJ2-7, the V gene TRBV4-2; the D is unclear. The germline V gene encodes CDR1 LGHNA and CDR2 YNFKEQ. The V end was cut by 0 bases, the J end by 2 bases, with 8 bases between. The CDR3 is made up of 14 amino acids. The CDR3 loop reads CASSQEVRTYEQYF. CDR3 nucleotides: TGTGCCAGCAGCCAAGAGGTCAGGACCTACGAGCAGTACTTC.

The chain has TRBV13 and TRBJ2-3, with D unresolved. V was shortened by 5 bases and J by 11 bases, with 14 bases between the two germline ends. Looked up from germline, CDR1 is PRHDT and CDR2 is FYEKMQ (reference sequence). The CDR3 length is 12 residues. The CDR3 nucleotides are TGTGCCAGCAGCATACGAGACTCGGGGCAGTATTTT. The encoded protein is CASSIRDSGQYF. The full variable domain, with the rest looked up from reference TRBV13 and TRBJ2-3, is AAGVIQSPRHLIKEKRETATLKCYPIPRHDTVYWYQQGPGQDPQFLISFYEKMQSDKGSIPDRFSAQQFSDYHSELNMSSLELGDSALYFCASSIRDSGQYFGPGTRLTVL.